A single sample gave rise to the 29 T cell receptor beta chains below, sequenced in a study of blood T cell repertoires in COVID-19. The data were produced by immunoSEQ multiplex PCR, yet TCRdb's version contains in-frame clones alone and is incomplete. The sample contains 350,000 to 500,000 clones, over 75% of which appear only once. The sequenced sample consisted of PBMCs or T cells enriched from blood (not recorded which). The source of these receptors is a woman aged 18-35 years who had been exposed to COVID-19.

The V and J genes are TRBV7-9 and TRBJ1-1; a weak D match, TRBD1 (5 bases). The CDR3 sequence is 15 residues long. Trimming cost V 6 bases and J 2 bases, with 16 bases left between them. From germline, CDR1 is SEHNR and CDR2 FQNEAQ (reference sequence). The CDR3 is CASRSPDTVNTEAFF. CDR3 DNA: TGTGCCAGCAGGTCACCGGACACCGTAAACACTGAAGCTTTCTTT. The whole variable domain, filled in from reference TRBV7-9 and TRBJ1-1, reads DTGVSQNPRHKITKRGQNVTFRCDPISEHNRLYWYRQTLGQGPEFLTYFQNEAQLEKSRLLSDRFSAERPKGSFSTLEIQRTEQGDSAMYLCASRSPDTVNTEAFFGQGTRLTVV.

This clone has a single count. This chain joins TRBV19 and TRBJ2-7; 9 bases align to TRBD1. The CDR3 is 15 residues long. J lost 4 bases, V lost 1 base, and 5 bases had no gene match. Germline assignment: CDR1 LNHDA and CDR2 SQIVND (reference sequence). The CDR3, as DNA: TGTGCCAGTAGTATAGGGGGACAGGGTCGGTACGAGCAGTACTTC. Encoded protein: CASSIGGQGRYEQYF.

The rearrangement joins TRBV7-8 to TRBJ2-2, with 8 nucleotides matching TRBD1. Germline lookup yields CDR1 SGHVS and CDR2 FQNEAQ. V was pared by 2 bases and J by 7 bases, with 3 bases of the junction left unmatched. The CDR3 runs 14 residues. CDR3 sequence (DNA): TGTGCCAGCAGCTTACAGGGGGCCGGCGGGGAGCTGTTTTTT. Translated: CASSLQGAGGELFF.

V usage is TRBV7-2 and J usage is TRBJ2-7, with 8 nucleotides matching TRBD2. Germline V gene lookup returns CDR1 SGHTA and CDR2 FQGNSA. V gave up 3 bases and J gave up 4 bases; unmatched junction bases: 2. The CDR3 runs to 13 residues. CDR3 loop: CASSFERGYEQYF. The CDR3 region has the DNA TGTGCCAGCAGCTTCGAGCGGGGGTACGAGCAGTACTTC.

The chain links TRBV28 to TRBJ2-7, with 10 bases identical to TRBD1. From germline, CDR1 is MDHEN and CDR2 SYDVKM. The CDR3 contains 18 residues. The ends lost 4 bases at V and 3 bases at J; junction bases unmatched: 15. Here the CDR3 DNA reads TGTGCCAGCAGTTCCGTTACTCCGGGACAGGGGCAACACTACGAGCAGTACTTC. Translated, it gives CASSSVTPGQGQHYEQYF.

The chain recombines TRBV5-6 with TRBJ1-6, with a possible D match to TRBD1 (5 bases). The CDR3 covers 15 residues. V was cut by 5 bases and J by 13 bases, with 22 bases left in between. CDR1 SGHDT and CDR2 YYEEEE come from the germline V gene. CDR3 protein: CASSQRHRRPRPLHF. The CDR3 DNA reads TGTGCCAGCAGTCAGCGCCACAGGCGCCCTCGGCCCCTCCACTTT.

The CDR3 DNA is TGTGCCAGCAGCTTATCACGGGACAGGGTCAACTATGGCTACACCTTC. Protein sequence: CASSLSRDRVNYGYTF. The chain uses TRBV7-8 and TRBJ1-2; 9 positions agree with TRBD1. Unmatched junction bases numbered 6, after V lost 2 bases and J lost 2 bases. CDR1 is SGHVS and CDR2 is FQNEAQ in the germline V gene. This CDR3 contains 16 residues.

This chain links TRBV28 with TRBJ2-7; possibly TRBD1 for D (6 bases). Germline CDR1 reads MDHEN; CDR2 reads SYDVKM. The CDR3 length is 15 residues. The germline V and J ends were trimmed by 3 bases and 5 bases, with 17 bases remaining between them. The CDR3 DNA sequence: TGTGCCAGCAGTTTTCTCAGGGGAGTTCCCCACGAGCAGTACTTC. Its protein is CASSFLRGVPHEQYF.

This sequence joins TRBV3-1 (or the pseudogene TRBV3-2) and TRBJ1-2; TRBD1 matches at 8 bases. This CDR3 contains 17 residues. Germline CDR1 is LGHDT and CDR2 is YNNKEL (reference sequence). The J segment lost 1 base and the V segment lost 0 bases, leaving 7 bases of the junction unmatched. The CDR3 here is CASSQDFGQGYNYGYTF. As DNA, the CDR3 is TGTGCCAGCAGCCAAGATTTCGGACAGGGATATAACTATGGCTACACCTTC.

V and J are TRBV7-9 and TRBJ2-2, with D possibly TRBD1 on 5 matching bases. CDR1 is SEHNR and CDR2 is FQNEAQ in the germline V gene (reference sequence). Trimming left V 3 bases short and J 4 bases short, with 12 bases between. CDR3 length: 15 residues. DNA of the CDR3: TGTGCCAGCAGCTTCACAGGTCCGGGCACCGGGGAGCTGTTTTTT. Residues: CASSFTGPGTGELFF.

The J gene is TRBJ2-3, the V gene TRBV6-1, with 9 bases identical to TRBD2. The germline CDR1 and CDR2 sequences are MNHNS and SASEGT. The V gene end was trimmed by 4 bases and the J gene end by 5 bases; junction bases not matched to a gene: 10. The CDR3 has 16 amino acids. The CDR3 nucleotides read TGTGCCAGCAGTGTACCGGGAGCGGGAGGCCGAGATACGCAGTATTTT. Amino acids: CASSVPGAGGRDTQYF.

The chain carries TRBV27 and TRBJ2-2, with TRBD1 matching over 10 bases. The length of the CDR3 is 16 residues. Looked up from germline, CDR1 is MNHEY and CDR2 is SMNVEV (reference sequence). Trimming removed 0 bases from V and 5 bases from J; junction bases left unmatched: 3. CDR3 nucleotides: TGTGCCAGCAGTTTATCCGGGACAGGGGTTACCGGGGAGCTGTTTTTT. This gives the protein CASSLSGTGVTGELFF.

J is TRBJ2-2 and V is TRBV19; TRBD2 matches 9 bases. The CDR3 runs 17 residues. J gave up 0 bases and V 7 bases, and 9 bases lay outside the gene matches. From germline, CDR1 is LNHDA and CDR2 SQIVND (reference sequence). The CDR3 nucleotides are TGTGCCAGTACCGCCGGGGGCGGGGGGGCGAACACCGGGGAGCTGTTTTTT. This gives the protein CASTAGGGGANTGELFF.

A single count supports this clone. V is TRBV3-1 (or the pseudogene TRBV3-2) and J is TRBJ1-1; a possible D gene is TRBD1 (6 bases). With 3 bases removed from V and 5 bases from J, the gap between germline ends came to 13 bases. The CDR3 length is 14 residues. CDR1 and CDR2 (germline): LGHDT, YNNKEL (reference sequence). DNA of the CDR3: TGTGCCAGCAGCCAGCAGGGGACCCTAACTGAAGCTTTCTTT. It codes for CASSQQGTLTEAFF.

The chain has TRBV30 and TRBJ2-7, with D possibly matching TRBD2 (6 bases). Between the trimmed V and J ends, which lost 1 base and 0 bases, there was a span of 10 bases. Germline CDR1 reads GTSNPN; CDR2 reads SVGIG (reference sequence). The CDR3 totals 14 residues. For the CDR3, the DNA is TGTGCCTGGAGTGCGGGGACTGCCTCCTACGAGCAGTACTTC. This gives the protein CAWSAGTASYEQYF. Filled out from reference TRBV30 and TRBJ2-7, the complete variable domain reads SQTIHQWPATLVQPVGSPLSLECTVEGTSNPNLYWYRQAAGRGLQLLFYSVGIGQISSEVPQNLSASRPQDRQFILSSKKLLLSDSGFYLCAWSAGTASYEQYFGPGTRLTVT.

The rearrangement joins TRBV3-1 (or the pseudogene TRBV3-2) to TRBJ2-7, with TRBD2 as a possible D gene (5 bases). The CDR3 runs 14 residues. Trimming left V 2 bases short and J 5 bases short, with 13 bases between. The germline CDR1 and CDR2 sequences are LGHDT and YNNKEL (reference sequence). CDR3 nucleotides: TGTGCCAGCAGCCAAAGGGCCTCGAGGGACGAGCAGTACTTC. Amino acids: CASSQRASRDEQYF.

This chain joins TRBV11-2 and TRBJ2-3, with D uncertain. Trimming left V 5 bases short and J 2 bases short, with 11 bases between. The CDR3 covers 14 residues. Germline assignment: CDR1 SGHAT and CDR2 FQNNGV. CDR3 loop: CASSPVGFTDTQYF. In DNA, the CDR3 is TGTGCCAGCAGCCCCGTCGGGTTCACAGATACGCAGTATTTT.

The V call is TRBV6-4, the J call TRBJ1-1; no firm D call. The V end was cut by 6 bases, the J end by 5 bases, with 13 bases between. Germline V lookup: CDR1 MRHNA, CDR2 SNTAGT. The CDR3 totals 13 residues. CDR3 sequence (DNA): TGTGCCAGCAGCCCCCGAGCGCATACTGAAGCTTTCTTT. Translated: CASSPRAHTEAFF.

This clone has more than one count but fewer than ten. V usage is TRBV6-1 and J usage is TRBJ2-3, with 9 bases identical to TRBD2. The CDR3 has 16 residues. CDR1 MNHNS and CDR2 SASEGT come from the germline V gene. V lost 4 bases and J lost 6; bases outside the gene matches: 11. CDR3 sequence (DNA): TGTGCCAGCAGTGTGCTGACCGGGACTAGCTTCGATACGCAGTATTTT. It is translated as CASSVLTGTSFDTQYF.

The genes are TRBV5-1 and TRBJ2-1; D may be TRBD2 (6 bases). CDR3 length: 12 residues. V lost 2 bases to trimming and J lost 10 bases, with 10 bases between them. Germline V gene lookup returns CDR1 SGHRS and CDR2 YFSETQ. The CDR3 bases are TGCGCCAGCAGCTTAGGAGGGCCCGAGCAGTTCTTC. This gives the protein CASSLGGPEQFF.

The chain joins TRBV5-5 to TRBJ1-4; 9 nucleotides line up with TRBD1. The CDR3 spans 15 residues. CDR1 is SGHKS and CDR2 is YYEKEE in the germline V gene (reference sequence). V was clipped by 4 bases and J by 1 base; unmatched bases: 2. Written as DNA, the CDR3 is TGTGCCAGCAGCGTGACAGGGGGAACTAATGAAAAACTGTTTTTT. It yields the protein CASSVTGGTNEKLFF.

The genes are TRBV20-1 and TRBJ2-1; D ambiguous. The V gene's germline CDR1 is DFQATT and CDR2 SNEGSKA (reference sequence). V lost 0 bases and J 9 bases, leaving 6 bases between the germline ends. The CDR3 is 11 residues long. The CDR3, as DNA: TGCAGTGCTAGAGAAGCTTCTGAGCAGTTCTTC. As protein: CSAREASEQFF.

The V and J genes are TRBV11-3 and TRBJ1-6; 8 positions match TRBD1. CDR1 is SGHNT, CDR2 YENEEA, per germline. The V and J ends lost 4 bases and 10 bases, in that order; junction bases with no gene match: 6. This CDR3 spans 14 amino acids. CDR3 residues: CASSSGQGGSPLHF. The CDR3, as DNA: TGTGCCAGCAGCTCAGGACAGGGCGGATCACCCCTCCACTTT.

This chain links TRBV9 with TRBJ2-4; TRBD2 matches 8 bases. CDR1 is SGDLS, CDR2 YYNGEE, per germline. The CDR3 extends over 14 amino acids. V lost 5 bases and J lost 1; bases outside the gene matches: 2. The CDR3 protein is CASSRGGAKNIQYF. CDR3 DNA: TGTGCCAGCAGTCGCGGGGGGGCCAAAAACATTCAGTACTTC.

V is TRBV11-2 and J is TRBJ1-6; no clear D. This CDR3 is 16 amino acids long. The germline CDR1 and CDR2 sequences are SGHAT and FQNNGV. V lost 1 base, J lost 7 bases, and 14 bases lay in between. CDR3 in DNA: TGTGCCAGCAGCTTAGCTATAGGGAGTGCGAATTCACCCCTCCACTTT. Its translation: CASSLAIGSANSPLHF.

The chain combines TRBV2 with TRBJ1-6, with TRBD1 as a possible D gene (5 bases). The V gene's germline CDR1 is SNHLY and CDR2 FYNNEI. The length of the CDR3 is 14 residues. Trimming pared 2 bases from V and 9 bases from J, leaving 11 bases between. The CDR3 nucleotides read TGTGCCAGCAGTGAACAGGGCAACAGTTCACCCCTCCACTTT. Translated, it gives CASSEQGNSSPLHF.

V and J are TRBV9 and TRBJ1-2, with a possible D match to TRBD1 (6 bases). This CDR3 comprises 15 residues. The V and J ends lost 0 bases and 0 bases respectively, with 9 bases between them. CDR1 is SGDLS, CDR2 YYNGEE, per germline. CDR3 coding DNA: TGTGCCAGCAGCGTAGGAGACAGGTCTAACTATGGCTACACCTTC. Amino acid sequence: CASSVGDRSNYGYTF.

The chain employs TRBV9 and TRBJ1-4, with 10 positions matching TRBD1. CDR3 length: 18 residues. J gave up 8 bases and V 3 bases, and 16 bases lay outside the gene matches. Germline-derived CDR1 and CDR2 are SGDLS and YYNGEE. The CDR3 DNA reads TGTGCCAGCAGCGCTCCCCGGGACAGGGGTGCGTCGGACGAAAAACTGTTTTTT. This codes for CASSAPRDRGASDEKLFF.

The CDR3 reads CASSHTANEAFF. CDR3 DNA: TGCGCCAGCAGCCACACAGCTAATGAAGCTTTCTTT. The chain recombines TRBV4-1 with TRBJ1-1; the D is unclear. The CDR3 is made up of 12 amino acids. V lost 3 bases to trimming and J lost 7 bases, with 9 bases between them. Germline assignment: CDR1 MGHRA and CDR2 YSYEKL.